These T cell receptor beta chains were read from a single sample in a study of cytomegalovirus exposure and HLA in healthy donors. Profiling relied on immunoSEQ multiplex PCR, and the TCRdb table lists in-frame clones only, not all of them. Of about 140,000 clones listed, 88% are singletons. Material for sequencing was PBMCs. The source of these receptors is a woman between 40 and 50 years old in good health and CMV-seronegative. The CDR3 runs from the conserved cysteine through the conserved F or W. D genes are given only for firm matches. A row's size may be missing; if present it is once, few, many or a size class.

>TRBJ1-5|TRBV7-9|NA|TRBD1
TGTTCCAGCAGCATACAGGGGGGAAATCAGCCCCAGCATTTT
CSSSIQGGNQPQHF
>TRBJ2-2|TRBV9|NA|NA
TGTGCCAGCAGCGTAGAGGTTGGAGGCTTATTAGTCACCGGGGAGCTGTTTTTT
CASSVEVGGLLVTGELFF
>TRBJ2-3|TRBV19|NA|TRBD2
TGTGCCAGTAGTATTTCGACTAGCGGGAGACCAGATACGCAGTATTTT
CASSISTSGRPDTQYF
>TRBJ2-7|TRBV5-1|NA|TRBD2
TGCGCCAGCAGCGTTACCGGGACTAGCGTCTCCTACGAGCAGTACTTC
CASSVTGTSVSYEQYF
>TRBJ1-1|TRBV4-1|few|TRBD1
TGCGCCAGCAGCCGGGGGACAGTTGAAGCTTTCTTT
CASSRGTVEAFF
>TRBJ1-1|TRBV7-9|NA|NA
TGTGCCAGCACCTACTCAGGGGATACTGAAGCTTTCTTT
CASTYSGDTEAFF
>TRBJ2-1|TRBV5-1|NA|TRBD2
TGCGCCAGCAGCTTAGCCCCAGCGGGAGGTATGAATGAGCAGTTCTTC
CASSLAPAGGMNEQFF
>TRBJ2-7|TRBV7-2|NA|TRBD2
TGTGCCAGCAGCACATTAGCGGGGGGGTTCTACGAGCAGTACTTC
CASSTLAGGFYEQYF
>TRBJ1-1|TRBV6-1|NA|NA
TGTGCCACAACAGAATTCCTGGGAGCTTTCTTT
CATTEFLGAFF
>TRBJ2-1|TRBV5-1|NA|NA
TGCGCCAGCAGCTTGGTTGCCCCCAGGCTGAACAATGAGCAGTTCTTC
CASSLVAPRLNNEQFF
>TRBJ1-2|TRBV25-1|NA|TRBD1
TGTGCCAGCAGTGGGGTTGAAGGGACAGAAGATAACTATGGCTACACCTTC
CASSGVEGTEDNYGYTF
>TRBJ2-7|TRBV7-6|NA|TRBD1
TGTGCCAGCAGCATGAACAGGGGTGGCTACGAGCAGTACTTC
CASSMNRGGYEQYF
>TRBJ2-3|TRBV6-1|NA|NA
TGTGCCAGCAGCCGTACTAGGACAGATACGCAGTATTTT
CASSRTRTDTQYF
>TRBJ2-1|TRBV5-1|NA|TRBD2
TGCGCCAGCAGCCTGGGACTAGCGGGAGAGGCGGGGGAGTTCTTC
CASSLGLAGEAGEFF
>TRBJ2-7|TRBV7-9|NA|NA
TGTGCCAGCAGCTTTGAGTCCGGCTCCTACGAGCAGTACTTC
CASSFESGSYEQYF
>TRBJ2-5|TRBV15|NA|TRBD2
TGTGCCACCAGCAGAGTGGGCGGACTAGCGGCCGCAGAGACCCAGTACTTC
CATSRVGGLAAAETQYF
>TRBJ2-2|TRBV4-3|few|TRBD1
TGCGCCAGCAGCCAAGACGCGAGGGGGCTCTACACCGGGGAGCTGTTTTTT
CASSQDARGLYTGELFF
>TRBJ2-3|TRBV30|NA|TRBD1
TGTGCCTGGAGTCCAACAGGGGATAGCACAGATACGCAGTATTTT
CAWSPTGDSTDTQYF
>TRBJ2-1|TRBV5-1|once|NA
TGCGCCAGCAGCTTGGGGGTGGGGGGGCCTCCCTACAATGAGCAGTTCTTC
CASSLGVGGPPYNEQFF
>TRBJ1-4|TRBV5-1|NA|NA
TGCGCCAGCAGCTTGCGGGGGACTCATGGTACTGAAAAACTGTTTTTT
CASSLRGTHGTEKLFF
>TRBJ2-5|TRBV7-3|NA|NA
TGTGCCAGCAGCCCCTTTGGTGGCGCAGGGTCGGAGACCCAGTACTTC
CASSPFGGAGSETQYF
>TRBJ1-1|TRBV19|NA|NA
TGTGCCAGTAGTAGATGGGGGCGGAACACTGAAGCTTTCTTT
CASSRWGRNTEAFF
>TRBJ1-4|TRBV6-1|once|NA
TGTGCCAGCAGTGAAGGGTTCTTGGAGGAAAAACTGTTTTTT
CASSEGFLEEKLFF
>TRBJ1-5|TRBV7-9|NA|NA
TGTGCCAGCAGCCCCCAGGGCGGGGGGGGACAGCCCCAGCATTTT
CASSPQGGGGQPQHF